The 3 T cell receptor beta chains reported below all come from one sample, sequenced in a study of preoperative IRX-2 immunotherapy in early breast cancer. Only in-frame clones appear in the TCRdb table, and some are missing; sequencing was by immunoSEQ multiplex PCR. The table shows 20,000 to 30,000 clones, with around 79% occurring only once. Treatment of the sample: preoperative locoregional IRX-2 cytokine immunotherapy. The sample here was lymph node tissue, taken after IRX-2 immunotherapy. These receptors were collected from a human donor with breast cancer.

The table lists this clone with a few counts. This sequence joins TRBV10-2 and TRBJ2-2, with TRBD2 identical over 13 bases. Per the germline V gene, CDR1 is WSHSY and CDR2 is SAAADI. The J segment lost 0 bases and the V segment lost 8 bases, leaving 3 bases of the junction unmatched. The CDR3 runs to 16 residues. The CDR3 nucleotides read TGCGCCAGCTGGACTAGCGGGAGCTCGAACACCGGGGAGCTGTTTTTT. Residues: CASWTSGSSNTGELFF.

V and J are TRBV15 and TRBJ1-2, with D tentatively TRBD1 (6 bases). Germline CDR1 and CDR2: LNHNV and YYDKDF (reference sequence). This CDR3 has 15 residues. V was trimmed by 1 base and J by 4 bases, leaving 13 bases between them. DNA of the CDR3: TGTGCCACCAGCAGAGGGGACACTACAACCTATGGCTACACCTTC. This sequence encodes CATSRGDTTTYGYTF. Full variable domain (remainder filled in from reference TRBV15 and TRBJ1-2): DAMVIQNPRYQVTQFGKPVTLSCSQTLNHNVMYWYQQKSSQAPKLLFHYYDKDFNNEADTPDNFQSRRPNTSFCFLDIRSPGLGDTAMYLCATSRGDTTTYGYTFGSGTRLTVV.

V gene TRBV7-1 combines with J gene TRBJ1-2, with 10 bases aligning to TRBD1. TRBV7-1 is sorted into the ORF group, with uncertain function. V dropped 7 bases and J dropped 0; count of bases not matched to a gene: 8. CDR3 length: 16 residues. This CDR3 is CASTQTGGRTNYGYTF. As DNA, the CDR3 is TGTGCCAGCACCCAGACAGGGGGCAGAACTAACTATGGCTACACCTTC.